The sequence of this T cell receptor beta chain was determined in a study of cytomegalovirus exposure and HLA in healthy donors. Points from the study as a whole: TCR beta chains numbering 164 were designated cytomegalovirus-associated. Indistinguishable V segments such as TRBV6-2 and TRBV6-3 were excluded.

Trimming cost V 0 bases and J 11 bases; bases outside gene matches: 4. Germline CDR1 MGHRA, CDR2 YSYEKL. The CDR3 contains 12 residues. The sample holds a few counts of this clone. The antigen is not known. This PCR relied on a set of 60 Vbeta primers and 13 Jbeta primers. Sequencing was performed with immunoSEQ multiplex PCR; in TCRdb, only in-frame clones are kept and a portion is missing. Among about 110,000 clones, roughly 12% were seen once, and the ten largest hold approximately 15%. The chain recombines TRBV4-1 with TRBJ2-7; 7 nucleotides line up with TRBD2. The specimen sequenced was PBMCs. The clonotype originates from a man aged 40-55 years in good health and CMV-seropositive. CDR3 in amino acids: CASSQDRRGKYF. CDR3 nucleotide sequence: TGCGCCAGCAGCCAAGATCGGCGGGGGAAGTACTTC.